This T cell receptor beta chain is drawn from a study of cytomegalovirus exposure and HLA in healthy donors. Whole-study findings and limits: As a later analysis showed, a missense DCLRE1C variant was linked to trimming of TCR beta V- and J-genes.

A word on this clone: The antigen is not known. One end of the junction is discordant with germline, which a read error may explain.

This CDR3 has 15 amino acids. Per the germline V gene, CDR1 is SGHTA and CDR2 is FQGNSA. PCR involved 60 Vbeta and 13 Jbeta primers. Method: immunoSEQ multiplex PCR; TCRdb's copy keeps in-frame clones and lacks some. Of some 170,000 clones in the sample, roughly 79% are singletons; the top ten hold roughly 4.9%. Source material: PBMCs. The sequence was collected from a young woman in good health and CMV-seropositive. The V call is TRBV7-2, the J call TRBJ2-5, with 9 bases aligning to TRBD2. Here the CDR3 DNA reads TGTGCCAGCAGCTTAGTAGCGGGGGCCCAAGGGACCCAGTACTTC. Its translation: CASSLVAGAQGTQYF.